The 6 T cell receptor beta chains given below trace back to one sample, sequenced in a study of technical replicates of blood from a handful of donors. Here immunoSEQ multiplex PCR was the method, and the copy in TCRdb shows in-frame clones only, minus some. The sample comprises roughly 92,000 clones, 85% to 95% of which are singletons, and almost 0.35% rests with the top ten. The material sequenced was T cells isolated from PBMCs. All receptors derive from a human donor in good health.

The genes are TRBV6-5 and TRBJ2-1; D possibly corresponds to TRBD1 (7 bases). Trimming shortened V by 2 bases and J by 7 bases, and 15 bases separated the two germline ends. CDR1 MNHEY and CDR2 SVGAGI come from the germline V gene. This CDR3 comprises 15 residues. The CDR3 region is CASSYGGTVSNEQFF. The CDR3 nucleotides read TGTGCCAGCAGTTACGGCGGGACAGTTTCGAATGAGCAGTTCTTC.

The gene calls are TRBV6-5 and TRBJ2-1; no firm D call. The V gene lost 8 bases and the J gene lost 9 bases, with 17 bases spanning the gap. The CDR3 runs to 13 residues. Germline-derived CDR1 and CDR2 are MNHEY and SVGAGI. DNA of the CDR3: TGTGCCAGCCTCGCGAGTTTCGGTAGTGAGCAGTTCTTC. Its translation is CASLASFGSEQFF.

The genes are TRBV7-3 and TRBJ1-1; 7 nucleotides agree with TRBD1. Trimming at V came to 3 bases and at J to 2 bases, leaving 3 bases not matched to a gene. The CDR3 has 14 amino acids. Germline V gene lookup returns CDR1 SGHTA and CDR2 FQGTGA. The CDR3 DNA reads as TGTGCCAGCAGCTTTGAGGGGGCTAACACTGAAGCTTTCTTT. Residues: CASSFEGANTEAFF.

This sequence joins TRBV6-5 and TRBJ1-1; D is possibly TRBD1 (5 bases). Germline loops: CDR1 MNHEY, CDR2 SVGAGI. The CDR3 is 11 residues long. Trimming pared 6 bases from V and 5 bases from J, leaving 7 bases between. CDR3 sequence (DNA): TGTGCCAGCAGCCGGGGGACTGAAGCTTTCTTT. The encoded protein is CASSRGTEAFF.

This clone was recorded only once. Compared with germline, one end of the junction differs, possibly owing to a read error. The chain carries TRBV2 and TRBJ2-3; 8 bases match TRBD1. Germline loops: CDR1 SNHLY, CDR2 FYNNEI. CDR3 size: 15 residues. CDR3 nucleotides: TGTGCCAGCAGCGAAGGGCACAGGGGGAGAGATACGCAGTATTTT. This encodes CASSEGHRGRDTQYF.

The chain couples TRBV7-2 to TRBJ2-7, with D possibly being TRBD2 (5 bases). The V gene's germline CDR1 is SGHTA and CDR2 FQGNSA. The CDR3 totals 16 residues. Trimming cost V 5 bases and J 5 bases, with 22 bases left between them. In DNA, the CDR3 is TGTGCCAGCAGCCCAGAGGGTAGTAGATTGCTAGACGAGCAGTACTTC. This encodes CASSPEGSRLLDEQYF.